This T cell receptor beta chain was sequenced for a study of blood T cells in healthy people across ages. About the study: The capture of about one barcoded beta molecule per two T cells was achieved by template switching.

The authors ran a second PCR of about 6 to 11 cycles using a sample-barcoded 5' primer and a J-beta primer mix. Each cDNA molecule carried a tag from a template-switch adaptor that contained 12 random nucleotides. MiXCR, applied by TCRdb to the 5' RACE reads, yields one record per CDR3 protein. The sample lists roughly 800,000 distinct CDR3 sequences; about 62% were seen once. Roughly 9.8 milliliters of peripheral blood were drawn from each donor. This clonotype came up many times. This CDR3 is 14 amino acids long. V lost 6 bases and J lost 3; bases outside the gene matches: 10. The germline CDR1 and CDR2 sequences are DFQATT and SNEGSKA (reference sequence).

The V call is TRBV20-1, the J call TRBJ2-7; TRBD1 matches 8 bases. Sequenced input: blood. This TCR was recovered from a man younger than 40 in good health. CDR3 residues: CSAAEGQAVYEQYF. The CDR3 nucleotides are TGCAGTGCCGCTGAGGGACAGGCGGTCTACGAGCAGTACTTC.